This is a list of T cell receptor beta chains from one sample in a study of blood T cells in healthy people across ages. TCRdb used MiXCR to reprocess the 5' RACE reads, holding one entry per CDR3 protein. The sample yields more than 650,000 distinct CDR3 sequences, about 53% seen once. The source material was blood. These receptors were taken from a man older than 75 in good health. The CDR3 runs from the conserved cysteine through the conserved F or W. The order of the fields is clone size, D gene, J gene, V gene, CDR3 protein. The D gene is left open where the match is weak. Size is omitted from some rows. Given values are once, few, many or a class for expanded clones.

>NA|NA|TRBJ2-3|TRBV10-3
CARSRDNTDTQYF
>NA|NA|TRBJ2-3|TRBV28
CASSTNRWESEDTQYF
>NA|TRBD1|TRBJ1-6|TRBV12-3/TRBV12-4
CASNPGQGAYSPLHF
>NA|NA|TRBJ1-2|TRBV28
CASSLPGQPSYTF
>NA|NA|TRBJ1-2|TRBV4-1
CASSHQEDRQLYGYTF
>NA|NA|TRBJ2-6|TRBV12-3/TRBV12-4
CASTSRDGANVLTF
>NA|NA|TRBJ1-2|TRBV10-1
CATSFIPDGYTF
>once|TRBD1|TRBJ2-6|TRBV5-1
CASSLYGQGINSGANVLTF
>NA|TRBD1|TRBJ2-5|TRBV3-1
CASSRNRGEETQYF
>few|NA|TRBJ2-3|TRBV10-3
CAIRGTTDTQYF
>NA|NA|TRBJ2-3|TRBV7-2
CASSLGFDTDTQYF
>few|NA|TRBJ2-7|TRBV7-9
CASSLANFGNEQYF
>NA|NA|TRBJ1-1|TRBV7-6
CASSVGQTNTEAFF
>NA|NA|TRBJ2-2|TRBV12-3/TRBV12-4
CASSQGGTGELFF
>NA|NA|TRBJ2-7|TRBV7-3
CASSLMAGSFYEQYF
>NA|NA|TRBJ2-1|TRBV12-3/TRBV12-4
CASSFRTEQFF
>few|NA|TRBJ1-5|TRBV20-1
CSARDPGSGPSRQHF
>few|TRBD1|TRBJ1-2|TRBV2
CASNRDRDFYGYTF
>NA|NA|TRBJ1-5|TRBV20-1
CSASHSNQPQHF
>few|TRBD2|TRBJ2-1|TRBV20-1
CSARDRTSGRSGYNEQFF
>once|NA|TRBJ2-5|TRBV7-9
CASTGDPPEETQYF
>NA|TRBD2|TRBJ2-7|TRBV12-3/TRBV12-4
CASSSPGGLAGANNEQYF
>NA|TRBD2|TRBJ2-1|TRBV5-1
CASQLLAGGYNEQFF
>NA|NA|TRBJ2-7|TRBV29-1
CSVQVQVAYEEYF
>NA|NA|TRBJ2-5|TRBV5-1
CASSSPRGLETQYF
>NA|NA|TRBJ2-1|TRBV2
CASSSRRTNNEQFF
>NA|TRBD1|TRBJ2-7|TRBV12-3/TRBV12-4
CASRNGTGPSYEQYF
>NA|TRBD2|TRBJ2-5|TRBV5-1
CASSWLAGVGETQYF
>NA|TRBD1|NA|TRBV7-2
CASRGGDRYNEQYF
>NA|TRBD2|TRBJ2-7|TRBV4-1
CASSQERRGFYEQYF
>once|TRBD2|TRBJ2-1|TRBV6-4
CASSSGRTYNEQFF
>NA|TRBD2|TRBJ2-7|TRBV18
CASSPLAGVPGEQYF
>NA|TRBD1|TRBJ2-7|TRBV18
CASSLTGDLSYEQYF
>NA|TRBD2|TRBJ2-1|TRBV6-2/TRBV6-3
CASSYRGGTYNGQFF
>NA|NA|TRBJ2-1|TRBV6-5
CASTRGPNNEQFF
>few|NA|TRBJ1-1|TRBV20-1
CSARDFGGADTEAFF
>NA|NA|TRBJ2-4|TRBV2
CASTTTLYKQYF
>few|NA|TRBJ2-2|TRBV15
CATSRVPIQATNTGELFF
>NA|NA|TRBJ2-7|TRBV5-6
CASSWGHGSYEQYF
>NA|NA|TRBJ2-2|TRBV27
CAGSLSGGVGYHTGELFF
>few|NA|TRBJ2-3|TRBV29-1
CSVDRVSGDTQYF
>NA|TRBD1|TRBJ2-1|TRBV12-3/TRBV12-4
CASSFIQGVVNEQFF
>NA|NA|TRBJ1-5|TRBV27
CASRPLRAPLNQPQHF
>few|NA|TRBJ2-3|TRBV27
CATHWPITDTQYF
>NA|TRBD1|TRBJ1-2|TRBV7-2
CASSFRQGRVYGSTF
>few|NA|TRBJ2-3|TRBV9
CASSVPTDTQYF
>NA|TRBD2|TRBJ2-3|TRBV3-1
CASSPHLGAGGPRYAYF
>few|NA|TRBJ1-4|TRBV15
CATSSHGRGSGEKLFF